A selection of T cell receptor beta chains follows, all from one sample in a study of cytomegalovirus exposure and HLA in healthy donors. Assay used: immunoSEQ multiplex PCR; TCRdb lists only in-frame clones, some missing. The sample lists about 120,000 clones, 75% to 85% occurring once. What was sequenced was PBMCs. Receptors were obtained from a man aged 35-49 years in good health and CMV-seronegative. Both conserved end residues are part of each CDR3. Fields, in order: D gene, J gene, clone size, V gene, CDR3 protein, CDR3 DNA. A D gene is named only where the DNA matches it firmly. Size is stated for part of the rows, as once, few or many counts, or as a class when the clone is expanded.

D gene: NA
J gene: TRBJ2-3
clone size: NA
V gene: TRBV9
CDR3 protein: CASSPPSAYSTDTQYF
CDR3 DNA: TGTGCCAGCAGCCCCCCTAGCGCTTATAGCACAGATACGCAGTATTTT

D gene: TRBD2
J gene: TRBJ2-3
clone size: few
V gene: TRBV11-1
CDR3 protein: CASSLRPLAGGGDTQYF
CDR3 DNA: TGTGCCAGCAGCTTACGGCCACTAGCGGGAGGCGGGGATACGCAGTATTTT

D gene: TRBD2
J gene: TRBJ2-7
clone size: NA
V gene: TRBV30
CDR3 protein: CAWSVLAASYEQYF
CDR3 DNA: TGTGCCTGGAGTGTTCTAGCGGCTTCCTACGAGCAGTACTTC

D gene: TRBD1
J gene: TRBJ1-1
clone size: NA
V gene: TRBV7-9
CDR3 protein: CASSSATGGGEAFF
CDR3 DNA: TGTGCCAGCAGCTCAGCGACAGGGGGCGGTGAAGCTTTCTTT

D gene: NA
J gene: TRBJ2-5
clone size: few
V gene: TRBV27
CDR3 protein: CASSFAPQGTQYF
CDR3 DNA: TGTGCCAGCAGTTTTGCCCCACAGGGGACCCAGTACTTC

D gene: TRBD1
J gene: TRBJ1-5
clone size: NA
V gene: TRBV28
CDR3 protein: CASSGDRGRSNQPQHF
CDR3 DNA: TGTGCCAGCAGTGGAGACAGGGGGCGCAGCAATCAGCCCCAGCATTTT

D gene: NA
J gene: TRBJ1-1
clone size: NA
V gene: TRBV30
CDR3 protein: CACGQTNTEAFF
CDR3 DNA: TGTGCCTGCGGACAGACGAACACTGAAGCTTTCTTT

D gene: NA
J gene: TRBJ1-5
clone size: NA
V gene: TRBV6-6
CDR3 protein: CASSYAEPTPQHF
CDR3 DNA: TGTGCCAGCAGTTACGCGGAGCCGACGCCCCAGCATTTT

D gene: NA
J gene: TRBJ1-2
clone size: NA
V gene: TRBV7-2
CDR3 protein: CASSRSEGRRAYTF
CDR3 DNA: TGTGCCAGCAGCAGATCGGAGGGACGGAGAGCTTACACCTTC

D gene: NA
J gene: TRBJ1-1
clone size: NA
V gene: TRBV19
CDR3 protein: CASSEVNTEAFF
CDR3 DNA: TGTGCCAGTAGTGAGGTGAACACTGAAGCTTTCTTT

D gene: NA
J gene: TRBJ1-5
clone size: NA
V gene: TRBV11-2
CDR3 protein: CASSFSGASNQPQHF
CDR3 DNA: TGTGCCAGCAGCTTCTCAGGGGCGAGCAATCAGCCCCAGCATTTT

D gene: NA
J gene: TRBJ1-1
clone size: NA
V gene: TRBV9
CDR3 protein: CASSVDEQLEAFF
CDR3 DNA: TGTGCCAGCAGCGTAGATGAACAGCTAGAAGCTTTCTTT

D gene: TRBD1
J gene: TRBJ1-4
clone size: NA
V gene: TRBV7-9
CDR3 protein: CASSSTGANEKLFF
CDR3 DNA: TGTGCCAGCAGCTCGACAGGGGCTAATGAAAAACTGTTTTTT

D gene: NA
J gene: TRBJ2-7
clone size: NA
V gene: TRBV6-6
CDR3 protein: CASSYSPDEQYF
CDR3 DNA: TGTGCCAGCAGTTACTCCCCCGACGAGCAGTACTTC

D gene: TRBD2
J gene: TRBJ2-2
clone size: NA
V gene: TRBV9
CDR3 protein: CASSGLTSGAGELFF
CDR3 DNA: TGTGCCAGCAGCGGGCTGACTAGCGGGGCCGGGGAGCTGTTTTTT

D gene: NA
J gene: TRBJ2-7
clone size: NA
V gene: TRBV13
CDR3 protein: CASSLGRPDFSYEQYF
CDR3 DNA: TGTGCCAGCAGCTTAGGTAGGCCGGACTTCTCCTACGAGCAGTACTTC

D gene: TRBD1
J gene: TRBJ1-6
clone size: few
V gene: TRBV5-4
CDR3 protein: CASSFRQGGSPLHF
CDR3 DNA: TGTGCCAGCAGCTTTCGACAGGGGGGATCACCCCTCCACTTT

D gene: TRBD1
J gene: TRBJ2-7
clone size: NA
V gene: TRBV27
CDR3 protein: CASSPQTGYEQYF
CDR3 DNA: TGTGCCAGCAGTCCGCAGACAGGGTACGAGCAGTACTTC

D gene: TRBD1
J gene: TRBJ1-2
clone size: NA
V gene: TRBV5-6
CDR3 protein: CASSLGRTGYYYGYTF
CDR3 DNA: TGTGCCAGCAGCTTGGGTCGGACAGGGTACTACTATGGCTACACCTTC

D gene: TRBD2
J gene: TRBJ2-1
clone size: NA
V gene: TRBV7-7
CDR3 protein: CASSLSTGGGYNEQFF
CDR3 DNA: TGTGCTAGCAGCTTATCGACGGGAGGAGGATACAATGAGCAGTTCTTC

D gene: TRBD1
J gene: TRBJ1-1
clone size: NA
V gene: TRBV18
CDR3 protein: CASSLRDRGTGTEAFF
CDR3 DNA: TGTGCCAGCTCACTCCGGGACAGGGGTACTGGCACTGAAGCTTTCTTT

D gene: NA
J gene: TRBJ2-1
clone size: NA
V gene: TRBV9
CDR3 protein: CTSSPGGSSYNEQFF
CDR3 DNA: TGTACCAGCAGCCCAGGGGGGAGCTCCTACAATGAGCAGTTCTTC

D gene: NA
J gene: TRBJ2-4
clone size: NA
V gene: TRBV27
CDR3 protein: CASSRRIGVADIQYF
CDR3 DNA: TGTGCCAGCAGTAGAAGAATAGGGGTCGCTGACATTCAGTACTTC

D gene: NA
J gene: TRBJ2-7
clone size: NA
V gene: TRBV9
CDR3 protein: CASSVDQGFTYEQYF
CDR3 DNA: TGTGCCAGCAGCGTGGACCAGGGATTTACCTACGAGCAGTACTTC

D gene: TRBD2
J gene: TRBJ2-1
clone size: NA
V gene: TRBV4-3
CDR3 protein: CASSQDRAFGRAPNNEQFF
CDR3 DNA: TGCGCCAGCAGCCAAGATAGAGCTTTCGGGAGGGCCCCCAACAATGAGCAGTTCTTC

D gene: NA
J gene: TRBJ1-4
clone size: once
V gene: TRBV5-1
CDR3 protein: CASSLRPTETNEKLFF
CDR3 DNA: TGCGCCAGCAGCTTGCGGCCGACAGAAACCAATGAAAAACTGTTTTTT

D gene: TRBD2
J gene: TRBJ2-5
clone size: NA
V gene: TRBV9
CDR3 protein: CASSPGGLAGGLETQYF
CDR3 DNA: TGTGCCAGCAGCCCTGGGGGACTAGCGGGGGGGCTCGAGACCCAGTACTTC

D gene: NA
J gene: TRBJ2-7
clone size: NA
V gene: TRBV30
CDR3 protein: CAWSRSPRQGGYEQYF
CDR3 DNA: TGTGCCTGGAGTAGGAGTCCCCGGCAGGGAGGCTACGAGCAGTACTTC

D gene: NA
J gene: TRBJ2-1
clone size: NA
V gene: TRBV18
CDR3 protein: CASSPPQRGSMGGEQFF
CDR3 DNA: TGTGCCAGCTCACCACCTCAGAGGGGGTCGATGGGCGGTGAGCAGTTCTTC

D gene: NA
J gene: TRBJ2-1
clone size: NA
V gene: TRBV27
CDR3 protein: CASSRRGGHQLGDEQFF
CDR3 DNA: TGTGCCAGCAGCCGACGCGGGGGACATCAACTGGGCGATGAGCAGTTCTTC

D gene: NA
J gene: TRBJ1-2
clone size: NA
V gene: TRBV7-2
CDR3 protein: CASSAGGAGYTF
CDR3 DNA: TGTGCCAGCAGCGCTGGAGGAGCTGGCTACACCTTC

D gene: NA
J gene: TRBJ1-3
clone size: NA
V gene: TRBV19
CDR3 protein: CASSRGGPGNTIYF
CDR3 DNA: TGTGCCAGTAGCCGGGGGGGGCCTGGAAACACCATATATTTT

D gene: TRBD1
J gene: TRBJ2-3
clone size: NA
V gene: TRBV6-1
CDR3 protein: CASSATGAIADTQYF
CDR3 DNA: TGTGCCAGCAGCGCGACAGGGGCGATCGCAGATACGCAGTATTTT

D gene: TRBD1
J gene: TRBJ1-4
clone size: NA
V gene: TRBV5-1
CDR3 protein: CASSLQGAREKLFF
CDR3 DNA: TGCGCCAGCAGCTTACAGGGGGCCCGGGAAAAACTGTTTTTT

D gene: NA
J gene: TRBJ2-2
clone size: NA
V gene: TRBV7-9
CDR3 protein: CASSLSRRGTGELFF
CDR3 DNA: TGTGCCAGCAGCTTATCACGAAGGGGGACCGGGGAGCTGTTTTTT

D gene: TRBD1
J gene: TRBJ2-3
clone size: NA
V gene: TRBV15
CDR3 protein: CATSDGQGVSTTQYF
CDR3 DNA: TGTGCCACCAGCGACGGACAGGGAGTTAGTACTACGCAGTATTTT

D gene: NA
J gene: TRBJ1-3
clone size: NA
V gene: TRBV6-1
CDR3 protein: CASTMTEPRNTIYF
CDR3 DNA: TGTGCCAGCACCATGACAGAACCCAGAAACACCATATATTTT

D gene: NA
J gene: TRBJ1-3
clone size: NA
V gene: TRBV4-1
CDR3 protein: CASSRLGAGNTIYF
CDR3 DNA: TGCGCCAGCAGCCGTCTCGGAGCTGGAAACACCATATATTTT

D gene: NA
J gene: TRBJ1-5
clone size: NA
V gene: TRBV27
CDR3 protein: CASSTGQGTTPQHF
CDR3 DNA: TGTGCCAGCAGTACCGGGCAGGGGACAACGCCCCAGCATTTT

D gene: NA
J gene: TRBJ1-5
clone size: NA
V gene: TRBV6-1
CDR3 protein: CASSRQSNQPQHF
CDR3 DNA: TGTGCCAGCAGTAGACAGAGTAATCAGCCCCAGCATTTT